The 32 T cell receptor beta chains in this list originate from one sample, sequenced in a study of blood T cell repertoires in COVID-19. Method: immunoSEQ multiplex PCR; TCRdb's copy keeps in-frame clones and lacks some. The sample holds about 220,000 clones, 84% seen once. Sequences were obtained from peripheral blood. These receptors came from a man aged 30-40 years with active or convalescent COVID-19.

A remark on this clone: Relative to the germline gene, one junction end is altered; a read error may explain this. The V gene is TRBV5-6, the J gene TRBJ2-3; D is unresolved. CDR3 length equals 15 residues. Germline V gene sequence: CDR1 SGHDT, CDR2 YYEEEE. CDR3 sequence reads: CASNLALFSYEAQYF. CDR3 bases: TGTGCCAGCAACTTGGCGCTGTTCTCCTATGAGGCGCAGTATTTT.

The CDR3 here is CASSQDPRGSGNSYEQYF. The CDR3 DNA follows: TGCGCCAGCAGCCAAGATCCGCGGGGCAGCGGAAACTCCTACGAGCAGTACTTC. This sequence joins TRBV4-3 and TRBJ2-7; tentative D call: TRBD2 (6 bases). Germline V CDR1 and CDR2: LGHNA, YSLEER. The CDR3 covers 18 residues. Trimming removed 0 bases at V and 0 bases at J, with 18 bases between.

The J gene is TRBJ2-1, the V gene TRBV11-2, with D unclear. The CDR3 spans 14 residues. CDR1 and CDR2 (germline): SGHAT, FQNNGV. V lost 5 bases and J 6 bases, leaving 14 bases between the germline ends. CDR3 sequence: CASSPVRGGNEQFF. CDR3 DNA sequence: TGTGCCAGCAGCCCGGTTCGAGGCGGCAATGAGCAGTTCTTC.

CDR3 residues: CASLRGGEKLFF. CDR3 bases: TGTGCCAGCCTCCGGGGGGGCGAAAAACTGTTTTTT. The chain carries TRBV6-6 and TRBJ1-4, with D perhaps matching TRBD1 (6 bases). The CDR3 is made up of 12 amino acids. V was pared by 8 bases and J by 8 bases, with 12 bases between. Germline assignment: CDR1 MNHNY and CDR2 SVGAGI (reference sequence).

The chain joins TRBV5-1 to TRBJ2-3; 10 bases fit TRBD2. CDR1 is SGHRS, CDR2 YFSETQ, per germline. After removal of 5 bases from V and 4 bases from J, the junction contained 10 bases not matched to a gene. CDR3 length: 16 residues. CDR3 sequence (DNA): TGCGCCAGCAGAAAGCCGGGACTAGCGATTCCAGATACGCAGTATTTT. Translated, it gives CASRKPGLAIPDTQYF.

This clone was seen once. V gene TRBV24-1 combines with J gene TRBJ1-1; D unresolved. This CDR3 has 13 amino acids. Trimming shortened V by 4 bases and J by 3 bases, and 8 bases separated the two germline ends. Germline V gives CDR1 KGHDR, CDR2 SFDVKD. The CDR3 protein is CATSDQEDTEAFF. The CDR3 DNA sequence: TGTGCCACCAGTGACCAGGAGGACACTGAAGCTTTCTTT.

This sequence joins TRBV28 and TRBJ2-7; 7 positions agree with TRBD1. The V segment lost 3 bases and the J segment 0 bases; nucleotides outside the gene matches: 2. Germline assignment: CDR1 MDHEN and CDR2 SYDVKM. CDR3 length: 14 amino acids. The CDR3 coding sequence is TGTGCCAGCAGTTTCCAGGGGGTCTCCTACGAGCAGTACTTC. Protein sequence: CASSFQGVSYEQYF. Combining the CDR3 with reference TRBV28 and TRBJ2-7 gives the whole variable domain DVKVTQSSRYLVKRTGEKVFLECVQDMDHENMFWYRQDPGLGLRLIYFSYDVKMKEKGDIPEGYSVSREKKERFSLILESASTNQTSMYLCASSFQGVSYEQYFGPGTRLTVT.

V gene TRBV4-3 combines with J gene TRBJ2-3, with no clear D. Germline assignment: CDR1 LGHNA and CDR2 YSLEER. V was clipped by 0 bases and J by 6 bases, with 13 bases between them. This CDR3 has 15 amino acids. In DNA, the CDR3 is TGCGCCAGCAGCCAAGATGTGGTGTCTACGGATACGCAGTATTTT. This codes for CASSQDVVSTDTQYF.

The chain couples TRBV10-3 to TRBJ1-3, with TRBD1 as a possible D gene (5 bases). Looked up from germline, CDR1 is ENHRY and CDR2 is SYGVKD. Trimming removed 10 bases from V and 2 bases from J, with 9 bases in between. The CDR3 is 12 residues long. The CDR3 sequence: CATGQAGNTIYF. The CDR3 nucleotides read TGTGCCACAGGACAAGCTGGAAACACCATATATTTT.

This chain connects TRBV30 to TRBJ2-4, with 7 bases fitting TRBD1. The V gene end was trimmed by 4 bases and the J gene end by 9 bases; junction bases not matched to a gene: 9. The germline V gene encodes CDR1 GTSNPN and CDR2 SVGIG (reference sequence). CDR3 size: 13 residues. The CDR3 nucleotides read TGTGCCTGGACCACGGGACAGAAAGGCATTCAGTACTTC. It translates to CAWTTGQKGIQYF.

This rearrangement joins TRBV6-5 to TRBJ1-2; 7 positions match TRBD1. In germline, CDR1 is MNHEY, CDR2 SVGAGI. Germline trimming cut 4 bases from V and 8 bases from J; bases unmatched to any gene: 4. This CDR3 is built from 12 residues. This CDR3 reads CASSSRGEGYTF. CDR3 sequence (DNA): TGTGCCAGCAGTTCCAGGGGGGAAGGCTACACCTTC.

CDR3 loop: CASSSGGAKTNEQFF. DNA of the CDR3: TGTGCCAGCAGTTCGGGCGGGGCCAAAACCAATGAGCAGTTCTTC. The chain carries TRBV6-2 or TRBV6-3 and TRBJ2-1, with D perhaps TRBD2 (6 bases). Trimming removed 4 bases from V and 6 bases from J, with 16 bases in between. Germline CDR1 is MNHEY and CDR2 is SVGEGT. The CDR3 loop spans 15 amino acids.

The V and J genes are TRBV3-1 (or the pseudogene TRBV3-2) and TRBJ1-1; TRBD1 aligns across 8 bases. The CDR3 sequence is 12 residues long. From germline, CDR1 is LGHDT and CDR2 YNNKEL (reference sequence). The V segment lost 4 bases and the J segment 11 bases; nucleotides outside the gene matches: 6. The CDR3 DNA reads as TGTGCCAGCAGCCCGAACAGGGGGACGGCTTTCTTT. Amino acids: CASSPNRGTAFF.

This clone came up once. The chain employs TRBV28 and TRBJ2-5, with D perhaps TRBD1 (7 bases). Per germline, CDR1 MDHEN and CDR2 SYDVKM. V was pared by 2 bases and J by 2 bases, with 15 bases between. The CDR3 is 16 residues long. In DNA, the CDR3 is TGTGCCAGCAGTTTAGGGGCAGGGGGAGGTCAAGAGACCCAGTACTTC. Translated: CASSLGAGGGQETQYF. Filled out from reference TRBV28 and TRBJ2-5, the complete variable domain reads DVKVTQSSRYLVKRTGEKVFLECVQDMDHENMFWYRQDPGLGLRLIYFSYDVKMKEKGDIPEGYSVSREKKERFSLILESASTNQTSMYLCASSLGAGGGQETQYFGPGTRLLVL.

This chain links TRBV6-5 with TRBJ1-2; possibly TRBD1 for D (6 bases). There are 13 residues in the CDR3. CDR1 is MNHEY, CDR2 SVGAGI, per germline. V was trimmed by 8 bases and J by 2 bases, leaving 12 bases between them. The CDR3 DNA follows: TGTGCCAGCGGCAGTGGGACAAACTATGGCTACACCTTC. Protein product: CASGSGTNYGYTF.

The V gene is TRBV7-8, the J gene TRBJ1-4; perhaps TRBD1 as D (5 bases). Trimming removed 5 bases at V and 4 bases at J, with 11 bases between. Germline V gives CDR1 SGHVS, CDR2 FQNEAQ. CDR3 length: 14 residues. CDR3 nucleotide sequence: TGTGCCAGCAGCCGAGACAGTATTAATGAAAAACTGTTTTTT. The encoded protein is CASSRDSINEKLFF.

The chain carries TRBV5-1 and TRBJ2-4; D perhaps matches TRBD1 (5 bases). The CDR3 totals 13 residues. V was trimmed by 0 bases and J by 8 bases, leaving 9 bases between them. Germline V gives CDR1 SGHRS, CDR2 YFSETQ. CDR3 protein: CASSLEGLDIQYF. CDR3 coding DNA: TGCGCCAGCAGCTTGGAGGGGTTGGACATTCAGTACTTC.

This chain links TRBV5-1 with TRBJ1-1; 7 positions match TRBD1. J gave up 3 bases and V 3 bases, and 8 bases lay outside the gene matches. The length of the CDR3 is 15 residues. The germline gives CDR1 SGHRS, CDR2 YFSETQ. The CDR3 coding sequence is TGCGCCAGCAGCTCGACAGGGACTGGGCACACTGAAGCTTTCTTT. Encoded protein: CASSSTGTGHTEAFF.

In this sample, this clone turned up once. This chain connects TRBV2 to TRBJ2-7; D possibly corresponds to TRBD2 (6 bases). Germline V gene lookup returns CDR1 SNHLY and CDR2 FYNNEI. V was trimmed by 2 bases and J by 2 bases, leaving 13 bases between them. The CDR3 runs to 15 residues. The CDR3 nucleotides are TGTGCCAGCAGTGAATCGATCGGCGGGACCTACGAGCAGTACTTC. It specifies CASSESIGGTYEQYF.

The chain joins TRBV9 to TRBJ2-1; the match to TRBD1 covers 9 bases. Unmatched junction bases numbered 5, after V lost 2 bases and J lost 8 bases. Germline values: CDR1 SGDLS, CDR2 YYNGEE. The length of the CDR3 is 14 residues. Here the CDR3 reads CASSVATGGDEQFF. CDR3 bases: TGTGCCAGCAGCGTCGCCACAGGGGGCGATGAGCAGTTCTTC.

CDR3 bases: TGTGCCAGCAGTTCTAGCACAGATACGCAGTATTTT. Translation gives CASSSSTDTQYF. The V and J genes are TRBV2 and TRBJ2-3; D is uncertain. Germline V gives CDR1 SNHLY, CDR2 FYNNEI. V gave up 5 bases and J gave up 0 bases, with 3 bases separating them. The CDR3 covers 12 residues.

CDR3 DNA: TGCGCCAGCAGCCAGTGGCCTCCCGGGACAGGGAACACTGAAGCTTTCTTT. It yields the protein CASSQWPPGTGNTEAFF. The rearrangement joins TRBV4-1 to TRBJ1-1; 8 bases align to TRBD1. The CDR3 consists of 17 residues. Per germline, CDR1 MGHRA and CDR2 YSYEKL. V shed 3 bases, J shed 1 base, and the junction held 10 bases outside the gene matches.

The chain combines TRBV5-4 with TRBJ1-2, with 11 nucleotides matching TRBD1. Germline values: CDR1 SGHNT, CDR2 YYREEE (reference sequence). The CDR3 runs 14 residues. J gave up 5 bases and V 4 bases, and 4 bases lay outside the gene matches. CDR3 residues: CASSMGQGGYGYTF. The CDR3 DNA follows: TGTGCCAGCAGCATGGGACAGGGGGGATATGGCTACACCTTC.

This clone was detected a few times. The chain uses TRBV18 and TRBJ2-3, with TRBD2 as a possible D gene (5 bases). This CDR3 comprises 15 residues. Trimming removed 2 bases at V and 4 bases at J, with 13 bases between. CDR1 and CDR2 (germline): KGHSH, LQKENI. CDR3 residues: CASSPIALVADTQYF. For the CDR3, the DNA is TGTGCCAGCTCACCAATAGCGTTGGTTGCAGATACGCAGTATTTT.

The chain joins TRBV14 to TRBJ2-1, with 8 bases fitting TRBD2. Germline-derived CDR1 and CDR2 are SGHDN and FVKESK. Trimming removed 3 bases from V and 0 bases from J; junction bases left unmatched: 10. CDR3 length: 18 residues. The CDR3 DNA reads as TGTGCCAGCAGCCACCCAAGCGCCCGGGGGGGCTCCTACAATGAGCAGTTCTTC. Translated, it gives CASSHPSARGGSYNEQFF. Filled out from reference TRBV14 and TRBJ2-1, the complete variable domain reads EAGVTQFPSHSVIEKGQTVTLRCDPISGHDNLYWYRRVMGKEIKFLLHFVKESKQDESGMPNNRFLAERTGGTYSTLKVQPAELEDSGVYFCASSHPSARGGSYNEQFFGPGTRLTVL.

This chain links TRBV29-1 with TRBJ1-2; 9 nucleotides align to TRBD1. This CDR3 has 11 amino acids. Losses at the gene ends were 4 bases for V and 11 bases for J; bases not matched to a gene: 5. Germline CDR1 is SQVTM and CDR2 is ANQGSEA. The CDR3 bases are TGCAGCGTTGCACAGGGGGCCGATTACACCTTC. Translation gives CSVAQGADYTF.

The chain is built from TRBV7-9 and TRBJ2-5, with 7 nucleotides matching TRBD1. Germline values: CDR1 SEHNR, CDR2 FQNEAQ (reference sequence). The CDR3 is 13 residues long. The trim removed 6 bases at V and 5 bases at J, leaving 6 bases unmatched. The CDR3 is CASRSDREETQYF. The DNA for the CDR3 is TGTGCCAGCAGGTCTGACAGGGAGGAGACCCAGTACTTC. Full variable domain (outside the CDR3, taken from reference TRBV7-9 and TRBJ2-5): DTGVSQNPRHKITKRGQNVTFRCDPISEHNRLYWYRQTLGQGPEFLTYFQNEAQLEKSRLLSDRFSAERPKGSFSTLEIQRTEQGDSAMYLCASRSDREETQYFGPGTRLLVL.

The chain is built from TRBV15 and TRBJ1-4; D is ambiguous. This CDR3 has 15 amino acids. The V and J ends lost 5 bases and 8 bases respectively, with 18 bases between them. From germline, CDR1 is LNHNV and CDR2 YYDKDF (reference sequence). The CDR3 bases are TGTGCCACCAGCCGACCCGAGGACTACGACGAAAAACTGTTTTTT. This codes for CATSRPEDYDEKLFF.

The V gene is TRBV29-1, the J gene TRBJ2-3, with 7 bases identical to TRBD1. This CDR3 spans 13 amino acids. J was trimmed by 4 bases and V by 6 bases; bases with no gene match: 7. The V gene's germline CDR1 is SQVTM and CDR2 ANQGSEA. CDR3 in DNA: TGCAGCGTGGAGACAGGGTGGGCAGATACGCAGTATTTT. It encodes CSVETGWADTQYF.

V and J are TRBV27 and TRBJ1-4, with 9 bases identical to TRBD1. Germline loops: CDR1 MNHEY, CDR2 SMNVEV (reference sequence). The CDR3 consists of 15 residues. J was trimmed by 0 bases and V by 6 bases; bases with no gene match: 2. CDR3 sequence (DNA): TGTGCCAGCAGGGGACAGGGTGCAACTAATGAAAAACTGTTTTTT. It codes for CASRGQGATNEKLFF.

The chain couples TRBV3-1 (or the pseudogene TRBV3-2) to TRBJ1-1, with 8 nucleotides matching TRBD1. The CDR3 runs to 17 residues. Germline CDR1 is LGHDT and CDR2 is YNNKEL (reference sequence). The trim removed 1 base at V and 4 bases at J, leaving 11 bases unmatched. CDR3 amino acids: CASSQGGRGRYGTEAFF. The CDR3 coding sequence is TGTGCCAGCAGCCAAGGGGGCAGGGGGCGTTACGGCACTGAAGCTTTCTTT.

CDR3 bases: TGTGCCATCGGCCCTTCCGAAAGCACAGATACGCAGTATTTT. Translating it yields CAIGPSESTDTQYF. The chain uses TRBV10-3 and TRBJ2-3, with D hard to call. CDR1 and CDR2 from the germline V gene are ENHRY and SYGVKD. Trimming pared 8 bases from V and 0 bases from J, leaving 12 bases between. The CDR3 contains 14 residues.